The rows below give T cell receptor beta chains drawn from one sample of a study of blood T cell repertoires in COVID-19. Produced via immunoSEQ multiplex PCR; TCRdb's table is partial and in-frame only. Among 150,000 to 200,000 clones listed, roughly 80% were seen once. Sample: PBMCs or T cells enriched from blood (not recorded which). The source of these receptors is a woman in her thirties or forties with acute COVID-19. Each CDR3 is given with its conserved first and last residue. Fields, in order: D gene, J gene, CDR3 length, V gene, CDR3 protein. D genes are given only for firm matches.

TRBD2	TRBJ2-7	15	TRBV6-5	CASSYSSGRPNEQYF
NA	TRBJ2-3	15	TRBV7-2	CASSLVAGFTDTQYF
NA	TRBJ1-3	15	TRBV19	CASSIDGASGNTIYF
NA	TRBJ1-4	14	TRBV5-6	CASSLGATRRKLFF
TRBD2	TRBJ2-1	18	TRBV7-9	CASSLAWGLAGGYNEQFF
TRBD2	TRBJ2-5	18	TRBV4-2	CASSQDLAGGASQETQYF
NA	TRBJ1-5	14	TRBV5-4	CASSLAGSRQPQHF
NA	TRBJ1-1	16	TRBV5-8	CASSLAQADMNTEAFF
TRBD1	TRBJ1-1	17	TRBV5-6	CASSVAGTGGTNTEAFF
TRBD2	TRBJ2-5	20	TRBV23-1	CASSQSPLDGRLLNQETQYF
TRBD1	TRBJ1-2	16	TRBV6-5	CASSYTSGGARSGYTF
NA	TRBJ1-1	13	TRBV7-9	CASSLRQFSEAFF
NA	TRBJ2-2	15	TRBV29-1	CSVGFYGGVTGELFF
NA	TRBJ1-2	17	TRBV1	CTSSQEERDRVFRGYTF
NA	TRBJ2-3	15	TRBV7-3	CASSRGVPSTDTQYF
NA	TRBJ1-2	14	TRBV3-1/TRBV3-2	CASSQVPGSEGYTF
NA	TRBJ1-2	15	TRBV19	CASSIAGGANYGYTF
TRBD2	TRBJ2-1	18	TRBV18	CASSPRGLAGGAGGEQFF
NA	TRBJ1-1	13	TRBV2	CASARERNTEAFF
NA	TRBJ1-2	15	TRBV25-1	CASSESPGGVKGYTF
NA	TRBJ2-3	15	TRBV5-1	CASSLAVSGTDTQYF
TRBD1	TRBJ1-2	11	TRBV2	CASSEGDRETF
TRBD1	TRBJ1-1	14	TRBV6-5	CASTWTGEDTEAFF
TRBD2	TRBJ2-3	15	TRBV24-1	CATSGAGGLTDTQYF
NA	TRBJ1-1	14	TRBV6-5	CASMTVPMNTEAFF
TRBD1	TRBJ1-2	15	TRBV6-5	CASSYSQGAQYGYTF
NA	TRBJ1-2	13	TRBV29-1	CSAVLREGYGYTF
NA	TRBJ2-2	16	TRBV9	CASSVAGGRNTGELFF
NA	TRBJ2-1	15	TRBV9	CASTTLGADHNEQFF
NA	TRBJ2-4	13	TRBV27	CASSLVPKNIQYF
TRBD2	TRBJ2-1	17	TRBV24-1	CATSDPKGLAGANEQFF
NA	TRBJ2-5	15	TRBV7-7	CASSFGGSTQETQYF
NA	TRBJ1-2	14	TRBV2	CASSLQVANYGYTF
NA	TRBJ1-5	13	TRBV6-5	CASSQPLAQPQHF
NA	TRBJ2-6	16	TRBV25-1	CASSATGRAGANVLTF
TRBD2	TRBJ2-3	14	TRBV5-1	CASSLGGSGDTQYF
NA	TRBJ1-3	15	TRBV7-2	CASSFSRGSGNTIYF
TRBD2	TRBJ2-1	15	TRBV6-4	CASSEQAGSYNEQFF
NA	TRBJ1-5	13	TRBV6-1	CASSDGTYQPQHF
NA	TRBJ1-1	12	TRBV29-1	CSVFSGGGEAFF
TRBD1	TRBJ1-6	15	TRBV3-1/TRBV3-2	CASSQVPSQGATLHF
NA	TRBJ1-6	12	TRBV3-1/TRBV3-2	CASSLQNSPLHF
TRBD2	TRBJ2-7	15	TRBV5-4	CASSPGLAGTYEQYF
NA	TRBJ2-5	13	TRBV18	CASSSTQGETQYF
NA	TRBJ2-1	15	TRBV5-1	CASSYAGRPYNEQFF
TRBD2	TRBJ2-3	17	TRBV2	CASSFPSLAGRTDTQYF
TRBD1	TRBJ1-2	11	TRBV7-8	CASSSDRGYTF
NA	TRBJ2-5	13	TRBV9	CASSVGRGETQYF
TRBD2	TRBJ2-1	18	TRBV6-1	CASSEIQSGSDPLYEQFF
NA	TRBJ1-6	15	TRBV4-2	CASSQDISTAAPLHF
NA	TRBJ2-7	19	TRBV6-6	CASSGSGGLGTGSLYEQYF
TRBD1	TRBJ1-6	14	TRBV6-5	CASSRGQGGSPLHF
NA	TRBJ1-1	13	TRBV7-2	CASTSQGYTEAFF
NA	TRBJ2-1	18	TRBV4-1	CASSQERAGVSSYNEQFF
NA	TRBJ1-2	15	TRBV3-1/TRBV3-2	CASSQSAAESYGYTF
TRBD2	TRBJ2-7	14	TRBV7-3	CASSQTGLDHEQYF
TRBD2	TRBJ2-2	15	TRBV30	CAWSPAGATTGELFF